Following are 27 T cell receptor beta chains from one sample sequenced in a study of blood T cell repertoires in COVID-19. The method was immunoSEQ multiplex PCR; TCRdb's version includes in-frame clones alone and lacks a portion of them. The sample has roughly 240,000 clones, almost 85% seen once; the top ten hold more than 4.5%. Sequenced: peripheral blood. The source of these receptors is a middle-aged man with COVID-19, enrolled during active disease.

The rearrangement joins TRBV5-1 to TRBJ2-2, with 7 bases fitting TRBD2. V dropped 0 bases and J dropped 4; count of bases not matched to a gene: 9. Germline loops: CDR1 SGHRS, CDR2 YFSETQ. This CDR3 region has 17 residues. For the CDR3, the DNA is TGCGCCAGCAGCTTGGGCGGGGGAGTAGTTCTCACCGGGGAGCTGTTTTTT. It codes for CASSLGGGVVLTGELFF. The variable domain in full, with the rest retrieved from reference TRBV5-1 and TRBJ2-2, is KAGVTQTPRYLIKTRGQQVTLSCSPISGHRSVSWYQQTPGQGLQFLFEYFSETQRNKGNFPGRFSGRQFSNSRSEMNVSTLELGDSALYLCASSLGGGVVLTGELFFGEGSRLTVL.

This chain joins TRBV6-2 or TRBV6-3 and TRBJ2-3, with D possibly matching TRBD1 (6 bases). This CDR3 is built from 12 residues. Trimming pared 5 bases from V and 6 bases from J, leaving 9 bases between. Germline V gene data show CDR1 as MNHEY and CDR2 as SVGEGT. The CDR3 DNA reads TGTGCCAGCAGTCTGACAGGTGATACGCAGTATTTT. Its protein is CASSLTGDTQYF.

As regards this clone: A junction end diverges from the germline sequence, so it may reflect a read error. The gene calls are TRBV7-7 and TRBJ1-5; TRBD1 agrees at 7 bases. The CDR3 contains 17 residues. The germline CDR1 and CDR2 sequences are SSHAT and FNYEAQ (reference sequence). CDR3 residues: CASSLKDGQELHQPQHF. For the CDR3, the DNA is TGTGCTAGCAGCTTAAAAGATGGACAGGAGCTTCATCAGCCCCAGCATTTT.

This CDR3 is CASWDRAYEQYF. The CDR3 nucleotides are TGTGCCAGCTGGGACAGGGCCTACGAGCAGTACTTC. The chain uses TRBV2 and TRBJ2-7; 9 bases are a match to TRBD1. J lost 2 bases, V lost 8 bases, and 1 base had no gene match. The length of the CDR3 is 12 residues. Germline loops: CDR1 SNHLY, CDR2 FYNNEI.

The J gene is TRBJ2-7, the V gene TRBV21-1; no DNA check was done on the table's D call, TRBD1. TRBV21-1 is given as a pseudogene. This CDR3 comprises 16 residues. In DNA, the CDR3 is TGTGCCAGCAGCACCCCCCGGGACACCAACTCCTACGAGCAGTACTTC. It specifies CASSTPRDTNSYEQYF.

This chain's CDR3 is CASSQDQRGSHQPQHF. The DNA of the CDR3 is TGTGCCAGCAGCCAAGATCAAAGGGGCTCCCATCAGCCCCAGCATTTT. J is TRBJ1-5 and V is TRBV4-2; weak D call: TRBD1 (5 bases). The V gene's germline CDR1 is LGHNA and CDR2 YNFKEQ. Trimming pared 0 bases from V and 5 bases from J, leaving 14 bases between. This CDR3 contains 16 residues.

The chain links TRBV11-3 to TRBJ2-1; D is unresolved. V was clipped by 2 bases and J by 8 bases, with 7 bases between them. The CDR3 is 12 residues long. Germline assignment: CDR1 SGHNT and CDR2 YENEEA. The CDR3 loop is CASSLIPDEQFF. CDR3 sequence (DNA): TGTGCCAGCAGCTTAATCCCGGATGAGCAGTTCTTC.

The rearrangement uses TRBV7-9 and TRBJ1-2, with D perhaps TRBD1 (6 bases). The V gene's germline CDR1 is SEHNR and CDR2 FQNEAQ (reference sequence). The CDR3 runs 14 residues. V dropped 1 base and J dropped 4 bases, with 10 bases sitting between them. The CDR3 here is CASSLGSGVYGYTF. CDR3 nucleotides: TGTGCCAGCAGCTTAGGGTCAGGGGTCTATGGCTACACCTTC.

The rearrangement links TRBV9 to TRBJ1-1, with TRBD1 identical over 9 bases. Unmatched junction bases numbered 8, after V lost 2 bases and J lost 0 bases. This CDR3 has 17 residues. From germline, CDR1 is SGDLS and CDR2 YYNGEE. DNA for the CDR3: TGTGCCAGCAGCGTGATACAGGGGGCGCTTTTGAACACTGAAGCTTTCTTT. Translated, it gives CASSVIQGALLNTEAFF.

The chain recombines TRBV9 with TRBJ2-3; D might be TRBD1 (6 bases). There are 17 residues in the CDR3. With 3 bases removed from V and 1 base from J, the gap between germline ends came to 18 bases. CDR1 is SGDLS, CDR2 YYNGEE, per germline. CDR3 sequence (DNA): TGTGCCAGCAGCGAATTAATAGTCAGGGGTGGCACAGATACGCAGTATTTT. Translated, it gives CASSELIVRGGTDTQYF.

This chain connects TRBV7-6 to TRBJ1-4; 10 bases match TRBD1. The ends lost 5 bases at V and 11 bases at J; junction bases unmatched: 14. This CDR3 region has 16 residues. Germline-derived CDR1 and CDR2 are SGHVS and FNYEAQ. The CDR3 DNA is TGTGCCAGCAGCATCCCGACCCGGGACAGGGGAGGGAAACTGTTTTTT. Translated: CASSIPTRDRGGKLFF. Variable domain in full (rest from reference TRBV7-6 and TRBJ1-4): GAGVSQSPRYKVTKRGQDVALRCDPISGHVSLYWYRQALGQGPEFLTYFNYEAQQDKSGLPNDRFSAERPEGSISTLTIQRTEQRDSAMYRCASSIPTRDRGGKLFFGSGTQLSVL.

This chain links TRBV5-4 with TRBJ1-1, with D unclear. The V gene lost 0 bases and the J gene lost 0 bases, with 6 bases spanning the gap. Germline CDR1 reads SGHNT; CDR2 reads YYREEE (reference sequence). The CDR3 has 14 residues. The CDR3: CASSLENMNTEAFF. CDR3 bases: TGTGCCAGCAGCTTGGAGAACATGAACACTGAAGCTTTCTTT.

The J gene is TRBJ2-1, the V gene TRBV15; D not certain. The CDR3 has 13 amino acids. Trimming pared 0 bases from V and 14 bases from J, leaving 14 bases between. Germline V CDR1 and CDR2: LNHNV, YYDKDF (reference sequence). CDR3 loop: CATSRDLVGFEFF. The DNA for the CDR3 is TGTGCCACCAGCAGAGATCTGGTTGGCTTCGAGTTCTTC.

This chain uses TRBV19 with TRBJ2-7; the match to TRBD1 covers 10 bases. The trim removed 3 bases at V and 4 bases at J, leaving 6 bases unmatched. Germline CDR1 reads LNHDA; CDR2 reads SQIVND (reference sequence). There are 15 residues in the CDR3. The CDR3 DNA is TGTGCCAGTAGTATGTCGGGACAGGGGATTTACGAGCAGTACTTC. It is translated as CASSMSGQGIYEQYF.

The chain couples TRBV4-1 to TRBJ1-1, with 7 positions matching TRBD1. This CDR3 contains 15 residues. J was trimmed by 1 base and V by 5 bases; bases with no gene match: 7. In germline, CDR1 is MGHRA, CDR2 YSYEKL. The CDR3 nucleotides are TGCGCCAGCAGCGCACCCCCAGGGGGGAACACTGAAGCTTTCTTT. Translated: CASSAPPGGNTEAFF.

The chain links TRBV5-6 to TRBJ2-3, with 11 bases fitting TRBD1. The CDR3 is 18 residues long. Trimming at V came to 0 bases and at J to 4 bases, leaving 10 bases not matched to a gene. Germline V gene lookup returns CDR1 SGHDT and CDR2 YYEEEE. In DNA form, the CDR3 reads TGTGCCAGCAGCTTGGGTCTTCTCTGGACAGGGGGCGCAGATACGCAGTATTTT. This sequence encodes CASSLGLLWTGGADTQYF.

The V call is TRBV5-1, the J call TRBJ2-3; maybe TRBD2 (5 bases). The germline V gene has CDR1 SGHRS and CDR2 YFSETQ. The CDR3 consists of 14 residues. The V gene lost 2 bases and the J gene lost 7 bases, with 14 bases spanning the gap. The CDR3 region has the DNA TGCGCCAGCAGCTTTGCCGGCACGGGGAATACGCAGTATTTT. Amino acid sequence: CASSFAGTGNTQYF. The full variable domain, in which reference TRBV5-1 and TRBJ2-3 provide the parts outside the CDR3, is KAGVTQTPRYLIKTRGQQVTLSCSPISGHRSVSWYQQTPGQGLQFLFEYFSETQRNKGNFPGRFSGRQFSNSRSEMNVSTLELGDSALYLCASSFAGTGNTQYFGPGTRLTVL.

This sequence joins TRBV3-1 (or the pseudogene TRBV3-2) and TRBJ1-1; the D gene is possibly TRBD1 (6 bases). Trimming cost V 5 bases and J 2 bases, with 9 bases left between them. CDR1 and CDR2 from the germline V gene are LGHDT and YNNKEL (reference sequence). The CDR3 is made up of 13 amino acids. The CDR3 region has the DNA TGTGCCAGCAGCGTCAGGGGAAACACTGAAGCTTTCTTT. This codes for CASSVRGNTEAFF.

V and J are TRBV9 and TRBJ2-7, with D possibly being TRBD1 (5 bases). The V gene lost 3 bases and the J gene lost 6 bases, with 7 bases spanning the gap. The CDR3 spans 11 residues. CDR1 is SGDLS and CDR2 is YYNGEE in the germline V gene. The CDR3 coding sequence is TGTGCCAGCAGCGCAGGGATCGAGCAGTACTTC. Protein sequence: CASSAGIEQYF.

The rearrangement links TRBV10-3 to TRBJ1-1; D might be TRBD1 (6 bases). Trimming took off 5 bases at V and 1 base at J, with 11 bases between the two ends. Germline CDR1 is ENHRY and CDR2 is SYGVKD. The CDR3 is 14 amino acids. The CDR3 DNA reads TGTGCCATCAGTTACGACAGGAGGAACACTGAAGCTTTCTTT. This gives the protein CAISYDRRNTEAFF.

This clone has only a few counts. This rearrangement joins TRBV9 to TRBJ1-4; a weak D match, TRBD1 (6 bases). Trimming took off 3 bases at V and 5 bases at J, with 11 bases between the two ends. The CDR3 extends over 14 amino acids. Per the germline V gene, CDR1 is SGDLS and CDR2 is YYNGEE. As DNA, the CDR3 is TGTGCCAGCAGCGCCGGACAGAGGAATGAAAAACTGTTTTTT. It specifies CASSAGQRNEKLFF.

The V call is TRBV11-3, the J call TRBJ1-5; D is possibly TRBD1 (5 bases). The CDR3 has 16 amino acids. V shed 5 bases and J shed 0 bases, with 14 bases lying between them. The germline V gene has CDR1 SGHNT and CDR2 YENEEA. The CDR3, as DNA: TGTGCCAGCAGCCCGCGACAGATATATAGCAATCAGCCCCAGCATTTT. Protein product: CASSPRQIYSNQPQHF.

The J gene is TRBJ2-7, the V gene TRBV9; tentatively, D is TRBD1 (7 bases). The CDR3 has 14 amino acids. The V gene's germline CDR1 is SGDLS and CDR2 YYNGEE. V dropped 2 bases and J dropped 5 bases, with 14 bases sitting between them. This chain's CDR3 is CASSVQGGDDEQYF. The CDR3 nucleotides are TGTGCCAGCAGCGTGCAGGGGGGAGACGACGAGCAGTACTTC.

This clone was picked up one time. The chain joins TRBV6-5 to TRBJ2-7, with D hard to call. CDR1 is MNHEY, CDR2 SVGAGI, per germline. V shed 5 bases and J shed 0 bases, with 8 bases lying between them. The CDR3 extends over 13 amino acids. CDR3 bases: TGTGCCAGCAGTCGAACTGGCTCCTACGAGCAGTACTTC. Translation: CASSRTGSYEQYF.

This rearrangement joins TRBV7-8 to TRBJ1-2; the match to TRBD1 covers 7 bases. V lost 1 base and J lost 5; bases outside the gene matches: 1. CDR1 and CDR2 from the germline V gene are SGHVS and FQNEAQ. CDR3 length: 13 residues. The chain's CDR3 is CASSLGGQYGYTF. As DNA, the CDR3 is TGTGCCAGCAGCTTAGGGGGACAGTATGGCTACACCTTC. The entire variable domain, with the rest obtained from reference TRBV7-8 and TRBJ1-2, is as follows: GAGVSQSPRYKVAKRGQDVALRCDPISGHVSLFWYQQALGQGPEFLTYFQNEAQLDKSGLPSDRFFAERPEGSVSTLKIQRTQQEDSAVYLCASSLGGQYGYTFGSGTRLTVV.

This chain uses TRBV6-5 with TRBJ1-1, with 12 bases matching TRBD1. The CDR3 loop spans 16 amino acids. Looked up from germline, CDR1 is MNHEY and CDR2 is SVGAGI. With 4 bases clipped from V and 4 bases from J, the junction kept 7 bases outside the gene matches. For the CDR3, the DNA is TGTGCCAGCAGTTCCGGGACAGGGGGCTTGAGCACTGAAGCTTTCTTT. As protein: CASSSGTGGLSTEAFF.

Only one count was recorded for this clone. Written as DNA, the CDR3 is TGTGCCAGCAGGATGGACAGACACAGAAATAATTCACCCCTCCACTTT. It is translated as CASRMDRHRNNSPLHF. The chain employs TRBV2 and TRBJ1-6, with D maybe TRBD1 (6 bases). The CDR3 totals 16 residues. Germline V gives CDR1 SNHLY, CDR2 FYNNEI. Deletions cut 6 bases from V and 5 bases from J, with 17 bases between.